The rows below give T cell receptor beta chains drawn from one sample of a study of T cell clones after liver transplantation. TCRdb's table, derived via immunoSEQ multiplex PCR, lists solely in-frame clones and lacks some. The sample holds 95,000 to 130,000 clones, 75% to 95% seen once. Sequencing used CD4+ T cells from blood, obtained 12 months after liver transplant. All receptors come from a human patient who received a liver transplant. Some T cells may possibly be graft donor cells. CDR3s leave out the opening cysteine and the closing phenylalanine or tryptophan.

v_gene	j_gene	CDR3aa
TRBV4-1	TRBJ2-5	ASSQAQNQETQY
TRBV5-6	TRBJ2-3	ASSLARLVSTDTQY
TRBV18	TRBJ1-1	ASSPHGQGSEAF
TRBV7-3	TRBJ2-1	ASSLTTASGANEQF
TRBV4-1	TRBJ2-4	ASSQENGVANIQY
TRBV7-3	TRBJ2-2	ASSPRVAGELF
TRBV7-9	TRBJ2-5	ASSQRGGGTQETQY
TRBV6-6	TRBJ2-7	ASGSGTYEQY
TRBV5-1	TRBJ2-2	ASSPGLSTGELF
TRBV4-1	TRBJ2-1	ASSLQQRDEQF
TRBV6-5	TRBJ2-3	ASSLGLASTDTQY
TRBV6-1	TRBJ2-3	ASSELAGGADTQY
TRBV29-1	TRBJ1-1	SVGGFEAF
TRBV6-1	TRBJ2-3	ASSVGLAGVLRGTDTQY
TRBV30	TRBJ2-7	AWGLPGGATGGQY
TRBV5-1	TRBJ2-2	ASSRGQGSPGELF
TRBV27	TRBJ2-7	ASSLNPGTEQY
TRBV11-3	TRBJ2-2	ASSFTVGQGTTGELF
TRBV19	TRBJ2-1	ASSLSGRAYNEQF
TRBV12-5	TRBJ2-3	ASGRTSGTADTQY
TRBV5-6	TRBJ2-5	ASNPGSQETQY
TRBV18	TRBJ2-5	ASSPSFAGGAGETQY
TRBV11-2	TRBJ1-1	ASSSLRVRNTEAF
TRBV7-9	TRBJ2-1	ASSLDGTSGYNEQF
TRBV19	TRBJ1-3	ASGRPGPGNTIY
TRBV5-1	TRBJ2-5	ASSLAGQEATQY
TRBV7-9	TRBJ1-1	ASSLVQGQGTEAF